This TCR beta chain was sequenced during a study of patients and donors after allogeneic stem cell transplantation (dated by TCRdb to 2019 to 2021). The library was produced with RT-PCR. The sequencer was a NextSeq 550. Clones were called with MiXCR by TCRdb after fastp trimmed the public reads at Q25, and only in-frame beta chains were retained. Each record represents a unique CDR3 protein, reported with the most common genes and DNA among its rows. This sample gives 800,000 to 1,000,000 distinct CDR3 sequences in total; roughly 18% of them show up just once. Around 5.5% of the sample lies in the top ten. The CDR3 holds 13 amino acids from the cysteine to the phenylalanine. Only the CDR3 DNA stays, 39 bases, in frame from base 1. The junction carries 8 bases between V and J, which are trimmed by 4 bases and 1 base respectively. CDR1 LNHNV and CDR2 YYDKDF were looked up in the germline V gene (reference sequence).

This clonotype was counted once. Its antigen has not been determined. Within one base of it there is no much larger clone, and no base qualities were kept. One read alone makes for weak evidence. The sequence joins TRBV15 to TRBJ2-7; too little of a D gene remains to name it. The specimen sequenced was blood, either unsorted or a sorted T cell fraction (not recorded which). The clonotype was recovered from a human donor who was either an allogeneic HSCT recipient or a stem cell or donor lymphocyte infusion donor (not recorded which). It is not recorded whose cells these are; they may come from a transplant donor. The sequenced DNA is TGTGCCACCAGCAACCGTCAGTCCTACGAGCAGTACTTC. It codes for CATSNRQSYEQYF.